This TCR beta chain was found in a study of T cells in Graves' hyperthyroidism and ophthalmopathy. In its sample, this clonotype was seen many times. No antigen is known for it. Study conclusions and caveats: Among thyroid clonotypes expanded above 0.001, most also appeared in blood.

For Graves' hyperthyroidism to be stable, ophthalmopathy could not progress within 18 months. Amplified regions were TCR beta CDR3 sequences from RNA transcripts. The HTBI primer set served for first-round RT-PCR of the TCR CDR3. TCRdb fed the multiplex PCR reads into MiXCR, producing one record per CDR3 protein. This sample has hundreds of thousands of distinct CDR3 sequences, with about 18% found just once. The sequencing sample was made of blood. This sequence originates from a young woman with Graves' hyperthyroidism.

CDR3 amino acids: CASSLEAGQPQHF. CDR3 DNA: TGCGCCAGCAGCTTGGAAGCGGGGCAGCCCCAGCATTTT. The chain joins TRBV5-1 to TRBJ1-5; D gene ambiguous. CDR3 length: 13 residues. Trimming removed 0 bases from V and 7 bases from J, with 8 bases in between. CDR1 and CDR2 from the germline V gene are SGHRS and YFSETQ.